Below are 7 T cell receptor beta chains sequenced from a single sample in a study of blood T cells in healthy people across ages. Together with a sample-barcoded 5' primer, a J-beta primer mix was included in a second PCR lasting roughly 6 to 12 cycles. TCRdb re-derived calls from the 5' RACE reads in MiXCR, one entry per CDR3 protein. Among about 750,000 distinct CDR3 sequences, roughly 50% were seen once, and the ten largest hold about 42%. The specimen sequenced was blood. The receptors were sampled from a man older than 75 in good health.

This clonotype was seen just once. The chain links TRBV6-6 to TRBJ2-1, with 11 nucleotides matching TRBD2. CDR1 and CDR2 from the germline V gene are MNHNY and SVGAGI (reference sequence). The CDR3 sequence is 16 residues long. The V and J ends lost 6 bases and 7 bases, in that order; junction bases with no gene match: 11. The DNA for the CDR3 is TGTGCCAGCAGCCCCCGACTTGGGACTAGCGGTAATGAGCAGTTCTTC. This gives the protein CASSPRLGTSGNEQFF.

The chain couples TRBV7-2 to TRBJ2-5; unclear D gene. Germline loops: CDR1 SGHTA, CDR2 FQGNSA. This CDR3 is built from 13 residues. Trimming shortened V by 5 bases and J by 5 bases, and 12 bases separated the two germline ends. CDR3 in DNA: TGTGCCAGCAGCGCCCCTGCGCACGAGACCCAGTACTTC. This sequence encodes CASSAPAHETQYF. Full variable domain (missing parts from reference TRBV7-2 and TRBJ2-5): GAGVSQSPSNKVTEKGKDVELRCDPISGHTALYWYRQSLGQGLEFLIYFQGNSAPDKSGLPSDRFSAERTGGSVSTLTIQRTQQEDSAVYLCASSAPAHETQYFGPGTRLLVL.

V usage is TRBV5-1 and J usage is TRBJ1-6, with D hard to call. Germline values: CDR1 SGHRS, CDR2 YFSETQ. The CDR3 consists of 14 residues. V was pared by 4 bases and J by 14 bases, with 19 bases between. The DNA of the CDR3 is TGCGCCAGCAGCCCCCTGGGAGGGATGGAAACCCTCCACTTT. It translates to CASSPLGGMETLHF.

The chain combines TRBV20-1 with TRBJ1-2; 9 positions match TRBD1. CDR1 is DFQATT and CDR2 is SNEGSKA in the germline V gene (reference sequence). This CDR3 is built from 11 residues. The CDR3 here is CEGQGNDGYTF. For the CDR3, the DNA is TGCGAGGGACAGGGAAACGATGGCTACACCTTC.

J is TRBJ2-3 and V is TRBV29-1; 12 bases agree with TRBD1. V was clipped by 3 bases and J by 6 bases; unmatched bases: 19. The CDR3 runs 19 residues. The germline V gene encodes CDR1 SQVTM and CDR2 ANQGSEA. The CDR3 protein is CSVEALGGDRGPKRDTQYF. CDR3 DNA: TGCAGCGTTGAGGCACTAGGGGGGGACAGGGGGCCGAAAAGGGATACGCAGTATTTT.

This chain joins TRBV27 and TRBJ2-3; 13 bases align to TRBD2. Per the germline V gene, CDR1 is MNHEY and CDR2 is SMNVEV (reference sequence). The CDR3 sequence is 17 residues long. Trimming took 0 bases from V and 3 from J; bases not matched to a gene: 3. This chain's CDR3 is CASSLSPGLAGTDTQYF. Written as DNA, the CDR3 is TGTGCCAGCAGTTTATCCCCGGGACTAGCGGGGACAGATACGCAGTATTTT.

The chain combines TRBV7-9 with TRBJ2-1; 12 bases are a match to TRBD2. This CDR3 is built from 18 residues. CDR1 is SEHNR and CDR2 is FQNEAQ in the germline V gene (reference sequence). V lost 0 bases to trimming and J lost 8 bases; unmatched junction nucleotides: 11. The CDR3 DNA follows: TGTGCCAGCAGCTTAGCCTTAAACCCGGGACTAGCGGGCCATGAGCAGTTCTTC. Amino acid sequence: CASSLALNPGLAGHEQFF.